Presented here are 7 T cell receptor beta chains from one specimen sequenced in a study of OX40 agonist ivuxolimab in advanced cancers. Only in-frame clones appear in the TCRdb table, and some are missing; sequencing was by immunoSEQ multiplex PCR. Here the sample spans approximately 61,000 clones, around 93% being singletons. The sample consisted of CD4+ or CD8+ T cells sorted from blood, taken in a trial of the OX40 agonist ivuxolimab. The receptors come from an adult with an advanced solid tumor such as melanoma, head and neck, liver or kidney cancer.

The rearrangement uses TRBV2 and TRBJ1-1, with D hard to call. In germline, CDR1 is SNHLY, CDR2 FYNNEI. The germline V and J ends were trimmed by 5 bases and 2 bases, with 15 bases remaining between them. The CDR3 consists of 15 residues. The CDR3 region is CASSRGGVPNTEAFF. CDR3 coding DNA: TGTGCCAGCAGTCGCGGCGGGGTTCCAAACACTGAAGCTTTCTTT.

This chain connects TRBV5-5 to TRBJ2-7, with 9 bases aligning to TRBD1. Trimming at V came to 4 bases and at J to 3 bases, leaving 5 bases not matched to a gene. This CDR3 has 14 residues. Germline-derived CDR1 and CDR2 are SGHKS and YYEKEE (reference sequence). This chain's CDR3 is CASSHRDRDYEQYF. For the CDR3, the DNA is TGTGCCAGCAGCCACCGGGACAGGGACTACGAGCAGTACTTC.

This chain links TRBV11-2 with TRBJ1-1; no firm D call. The CDR3 extends over 13 amino acids. Per germline, CDR1 SGHAT and CDR2 FQNNGV. V dropped 3 bases and J dropped 4 bases, with 9 bases sitting between them. CDR3 in amino acids: CASSFGRATEAFF. In DNA form, the CDR3 reads TGTGCCAGCAGCTTTGGGAGGGCCACTGAAGCTTTCTTT.

The chain combines TRBV10-3 with TRBJ2-1, with D uncertain. The CDR3 runs to 15 residues. Trimming pared 0 bases from V and 5 bases from J, leaving 11 bases between. CDR1 and CDR2 from the germline V gene are ENHRY and SYGVKD. The CDR3 loop is CAISESIGLHNEQFF. The CDR3 DNA is TGTGCCATCAGTGAGTCGATAGGCCTCCACAATGAGCAGTTCTTC.

The rearrangement uses TRBV7-9 and TRBJ1-4; D uncertain. The CDR3 runs 16 residues. Germline V gene data show CDR1 as SEHNR and CDR2 as FQNEAQ (reference sequence). Trimming took 1 base from V and 0 from J, leaving 9 bases between them. CDR3 DNA: TGTGCCAGCAGCTTAGTCATCGGGACAACTAATGAAAAACTGTTTTTT. It specifies CASSLVIGTTNEKLFF.

Only one count was recorded for this clone. This chain joins TRBV5-4 and TRBJ2-3; D is perhaps TRBD2 (6 bases). The germline V gene has CDR1 SGHNT and CDR2 YYREEE (reference sequence). Trimming cost V 2 bases and J 1 base, with 11 bases left between them. The CDR3 has 15 amino acids. CDR3 in DNA: TGTGCCAGCAGCTTCGGGACTCACGGCACAGATACGCAGTATTTT. The encoded protein is CASSFGTHGTDTQYF.

Concerning this clone: Other DNA sequences of this sample code for an identical CDR3. The gene calls are TRBV18 and TRBJ2-1; 12 bases fit TRBD2. In germline, CDR1 is KGHSH, CDR2 LQKENI. V lost 3 bases to trimming and J lost 10 bases; unmatched junction nucleotides: 4. The CDR3 contains 14 residues. The CDR3 nucleotides are TGTGCCAGCTCACCGACTAGCGGGGGAGGAGAGCAGTTCTTC. Residues: CASSPTSGGGEQFF.